The 10 T cell receptor beta chains below were found in one sample sequenced in a study of CXCR3-negative and CXCR3-positive naive CD8 T cells. Researchers prepared the TRB cDNA libraries using 5' RACE with UMI labels. TCRdb processed the 5' RACE reads again and assigns one entry to each CDR3 protein, with no DNA. Its clone listing holds roughly 50,000 distinct CDR3 sequences. Specimen: memory CD8+ T cells from blood. The receptors derive from a human donor in good health. Some clones in this sample may be carry-over from other donors' samples.

The V call is TRBV29-1, the J call TRBJ2-1; TCRdb indicates TRBD2, and absent DNA this call remains unverified. The CDR3 is 16 residues long. In germline, CDR1 is SQVTM, CDR2 ANQGSEA. CDR3 sequence: CSVELASWALYNEQFF.

The chain combines TRBV5-5 with TRBJ2-7. The germline V gene has CDR1 SGHKS and CDR2 YYEKEE (reference sequence). The CDR3 loop spans 15 amino acids. CDR3 amino acids: CASSLGTTPSYEQYF. Combining the CDR3 with reference TRBV5-5 and TRBJ2-7 gives the whole variable domain DAGVTQSPTHLIKTRGQQVTLRCSPISGHKSVSWYQQVLGQGPQFIFQYYEKEERGRGNFPDRFSARQFPNYSSELNVNALLLGDSALYLCASSLGTTPSYEQYFGPGTRLTVT.

The V call is TRBV20-1, the J call TRBJ2-1; TCRdb designates TRBD1, a call that cannot be tested without DNA. This CDR3 spans 13 amino acids. Germline-derived CDR1 and CDR2 are DFQATT and SNEGSKA (reference sequence). Here the CDR3 reads CSVGGPSYNEQFF.

The chain combines TRBV12-3 or TRBV12-4 with TRBJ2-2; the TCRdb call, TRBD2, lacks DNA for checking. CDR3 length: 15 amino acids. CDR3 sequence reads: CASSQRAGWARELFF.

The V and J genes are TRBV2 and TRBJ2-7; TCRdb's D gene call, TRBD1, goes unchecked for lack of DNA. This CDR3 has 15 residues. Germline V CDR1 and CDR2: SNHLY, FYNNEI. The CDR3 reads CASSELLTGRREQYF.

The chain combines TRBV14 with TRBJ1-1. CDR1 and CDR2 from the germline V gene are SGHDN and FVKESK. The CDR3 sequence is 14 residues long. The CDR3 loop is CASSQDLRVSKAFF.

The CDR3 spells CASSPGQGMVNEQFF. The chain links TRBV4-3 to TRBJ2-1; TCRdb gives TRBD1 as the D gene, but with no DNA this cannot be confirmed. Germline CDR1 and CDR2: LGHNA and YSLEER. The CDR3 is made up of 15 amino acids.

The chain joins TRBV14 to TRBJ2-2. Germline values: CDR1 SGHDN, CDR2 FVKESK. The CDR3 contains 17 residues. CDR3 region: CASSQIMTLANTGELFF.

CDR3 sequence: CSAREQAKNIQYF. The chain carries TRBV20-1 and TRBJ2-4. CDR3 length: 13 amino acids. Per germline, CDR1 DFQATT and CDR2 SNEGSKA (reference sequence).

The rearrangement joins TRBV20-1 to TRBJ2-6; TCRdb names TRBD1, which stays unverified in the absence of DNA. Per the germline V gene, CDR1 is DFQATT and CDR2 is SNEGSKA (reference sequence). CDR3 length: 16 residues. The CDR3: CSALEGGVSGANVLTF.